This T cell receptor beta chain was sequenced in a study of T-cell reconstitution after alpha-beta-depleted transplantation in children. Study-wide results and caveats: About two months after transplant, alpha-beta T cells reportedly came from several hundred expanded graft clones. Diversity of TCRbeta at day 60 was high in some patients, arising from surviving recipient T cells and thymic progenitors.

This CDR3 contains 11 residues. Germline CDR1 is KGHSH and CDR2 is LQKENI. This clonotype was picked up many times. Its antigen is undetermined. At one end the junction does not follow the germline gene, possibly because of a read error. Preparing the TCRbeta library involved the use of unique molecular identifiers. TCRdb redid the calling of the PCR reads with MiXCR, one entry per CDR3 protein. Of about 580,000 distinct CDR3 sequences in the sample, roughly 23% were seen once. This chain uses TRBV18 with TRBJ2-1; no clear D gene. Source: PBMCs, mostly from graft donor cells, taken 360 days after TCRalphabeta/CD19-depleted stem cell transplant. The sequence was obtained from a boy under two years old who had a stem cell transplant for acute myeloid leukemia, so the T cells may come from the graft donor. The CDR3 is CASTPGHEQFF. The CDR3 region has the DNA TGTGCCAGCACACCCGGTCATGAGCAGTTCTTC.